This T cell receptor (beta chain) was identified during a study of blood T cell repertoires in COVID-19. Study at large: Samples came from the United States, Italy and Spain, spanning acute and convalescent COVID-19. PBMCs, B-cell-depleted T cells, or T cells provided the cDNA or gDNA that made up the material.

Method: immunoSEQ multiplex PCR; TCRdb's copy keeps in-frame clones and lacks some. The sample includes 300,000 to 350,000 clones, 87% seen only once; the top ten take roughly 6.3%. Unmatched junction bases numbered 7, after V lost 4 bases and J lost 5 bases. Looked up from germline, CDR1 is SGHNT and CDR2 is YYREEE (reference sequence). CDR3 length equals 16 residues. The origin of this receptor is a woman aged 45-65 years with COVID-19, enrolled during active disease. The material sequenced was peripheral blood. This sequence joins TRBV5-4 and TRBJ2-2, with TRBD2 matching over 11 bases. CDR3 loop: CASSPPGLAETGELFF. The CDR3 region has the DNA TGTGCCAGCAGCCCACCGGGACTAGCGGAAACCGGGGAGCTGTTTTTT.